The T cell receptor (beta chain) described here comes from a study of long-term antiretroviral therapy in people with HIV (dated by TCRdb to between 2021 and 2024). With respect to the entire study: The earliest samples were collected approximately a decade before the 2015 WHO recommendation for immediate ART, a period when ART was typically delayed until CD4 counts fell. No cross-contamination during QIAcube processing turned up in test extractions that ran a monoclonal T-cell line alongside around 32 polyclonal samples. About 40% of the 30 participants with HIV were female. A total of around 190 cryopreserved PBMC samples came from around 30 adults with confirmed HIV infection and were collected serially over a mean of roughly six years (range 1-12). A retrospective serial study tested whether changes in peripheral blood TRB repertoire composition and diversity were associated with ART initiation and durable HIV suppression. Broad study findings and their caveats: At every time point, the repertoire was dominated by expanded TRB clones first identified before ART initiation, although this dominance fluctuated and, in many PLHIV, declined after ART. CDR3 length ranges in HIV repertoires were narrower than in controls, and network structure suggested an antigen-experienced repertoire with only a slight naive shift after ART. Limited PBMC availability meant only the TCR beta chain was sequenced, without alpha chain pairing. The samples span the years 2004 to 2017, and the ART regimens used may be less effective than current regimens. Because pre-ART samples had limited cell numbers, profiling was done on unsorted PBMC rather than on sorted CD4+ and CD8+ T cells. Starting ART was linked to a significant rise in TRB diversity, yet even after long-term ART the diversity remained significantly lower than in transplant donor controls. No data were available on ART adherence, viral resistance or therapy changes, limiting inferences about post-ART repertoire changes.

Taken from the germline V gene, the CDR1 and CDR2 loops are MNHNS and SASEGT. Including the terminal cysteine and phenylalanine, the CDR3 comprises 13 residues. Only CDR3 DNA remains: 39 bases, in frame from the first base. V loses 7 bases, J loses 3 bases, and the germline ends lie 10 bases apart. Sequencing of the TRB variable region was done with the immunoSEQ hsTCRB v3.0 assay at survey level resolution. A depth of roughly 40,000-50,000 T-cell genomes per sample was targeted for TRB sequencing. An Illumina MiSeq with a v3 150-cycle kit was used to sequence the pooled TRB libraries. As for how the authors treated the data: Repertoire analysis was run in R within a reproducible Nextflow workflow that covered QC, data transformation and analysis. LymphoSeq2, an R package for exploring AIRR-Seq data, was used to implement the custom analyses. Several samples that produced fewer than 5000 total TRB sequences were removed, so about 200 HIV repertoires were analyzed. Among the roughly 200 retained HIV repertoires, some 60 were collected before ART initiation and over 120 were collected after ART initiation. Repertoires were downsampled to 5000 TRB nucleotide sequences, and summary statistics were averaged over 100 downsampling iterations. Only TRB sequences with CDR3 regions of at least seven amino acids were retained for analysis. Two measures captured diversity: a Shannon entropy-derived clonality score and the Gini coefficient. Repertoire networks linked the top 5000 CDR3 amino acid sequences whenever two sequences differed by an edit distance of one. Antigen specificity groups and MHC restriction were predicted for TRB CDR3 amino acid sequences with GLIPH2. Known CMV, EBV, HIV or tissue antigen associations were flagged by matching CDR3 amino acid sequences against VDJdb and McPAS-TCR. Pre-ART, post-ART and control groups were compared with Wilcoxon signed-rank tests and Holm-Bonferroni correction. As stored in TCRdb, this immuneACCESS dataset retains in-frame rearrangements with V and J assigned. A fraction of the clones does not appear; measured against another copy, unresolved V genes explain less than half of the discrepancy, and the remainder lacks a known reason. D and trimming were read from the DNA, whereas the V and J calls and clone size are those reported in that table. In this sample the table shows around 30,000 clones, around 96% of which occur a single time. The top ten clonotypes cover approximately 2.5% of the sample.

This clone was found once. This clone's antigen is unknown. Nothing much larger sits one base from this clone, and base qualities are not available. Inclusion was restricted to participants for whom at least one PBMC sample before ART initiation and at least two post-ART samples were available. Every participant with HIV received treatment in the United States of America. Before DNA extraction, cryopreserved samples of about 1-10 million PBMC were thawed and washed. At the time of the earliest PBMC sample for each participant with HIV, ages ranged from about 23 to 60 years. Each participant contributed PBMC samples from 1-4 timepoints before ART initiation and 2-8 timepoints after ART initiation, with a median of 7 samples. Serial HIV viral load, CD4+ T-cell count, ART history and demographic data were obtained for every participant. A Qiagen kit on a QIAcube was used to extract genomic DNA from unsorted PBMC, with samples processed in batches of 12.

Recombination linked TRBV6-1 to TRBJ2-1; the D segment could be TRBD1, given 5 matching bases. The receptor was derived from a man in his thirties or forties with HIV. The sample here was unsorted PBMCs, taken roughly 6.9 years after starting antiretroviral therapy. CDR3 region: CASIKDNYNEQFF. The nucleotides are TGTGCCAGCATTAAGGACAACTACAATGAGCAGTTCTTC.